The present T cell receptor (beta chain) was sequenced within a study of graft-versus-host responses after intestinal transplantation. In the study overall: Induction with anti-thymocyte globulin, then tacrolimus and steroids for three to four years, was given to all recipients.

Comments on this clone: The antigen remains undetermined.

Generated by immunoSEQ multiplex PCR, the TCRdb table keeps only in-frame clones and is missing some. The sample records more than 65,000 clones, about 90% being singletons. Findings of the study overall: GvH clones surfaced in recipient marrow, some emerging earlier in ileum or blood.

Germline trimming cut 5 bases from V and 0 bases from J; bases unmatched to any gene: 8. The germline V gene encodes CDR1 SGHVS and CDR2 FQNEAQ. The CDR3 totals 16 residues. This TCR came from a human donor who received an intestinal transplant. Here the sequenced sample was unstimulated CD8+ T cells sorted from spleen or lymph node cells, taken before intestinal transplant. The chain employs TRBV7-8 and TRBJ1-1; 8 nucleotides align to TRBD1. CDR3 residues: CASSHDRGVVNTEAFF. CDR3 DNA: TGTGCCAGCAGCCACGACAGGGGAGTCGTGAACACTGAAGCTTTCTTT.